The text below deals with one T cell receptor (beta chain). Its antigen is still unknown. The data were taken from a study of cytomegalovirus exposure and HLA in healthy donors. Study results and caveats: A list of more than 150 TCR beta chains associated with cytomegalovirus was given. With high specificity and sensitivity, the classifier reportedly diagnosed cytomegalovirus status. By HLA locus, TCR association rates varied in a later analysis, with DRB1 showing the most and HLA-C the fewest. A later analysis linked a missense DCLRE1C variant to TCR beta V- and J-gene trimming.

The PCR had 60 Vbeta and 13 Jbeta primers. The protocol was immunoSEQ multiplex PCR, while the TCRdb copy is restricted to in-frame clones and leaves out a portion. The sample records around 130,000 clones, 75% to 85% being singletons. Germline V gene sequence: CDR1 SGHDT, CDR2 YYEEEE. The CDR3 runs 13 residues. Trimming cost V 5 bases and J 5 bases, with 11 bases left between them. The TCR originated in a man aged 45-60 years in good health and CMV-seronegative. This sequence joins TRBV5-6 and TRBJ1-5; D ambiguous. Material: PBMCs. CDR3 protein: CASSLGQYQPQHF. The CDR3 DNA reads TGTGCCAGCAGTCTGGGCCAATATCAGCCCCAGCATTTT.